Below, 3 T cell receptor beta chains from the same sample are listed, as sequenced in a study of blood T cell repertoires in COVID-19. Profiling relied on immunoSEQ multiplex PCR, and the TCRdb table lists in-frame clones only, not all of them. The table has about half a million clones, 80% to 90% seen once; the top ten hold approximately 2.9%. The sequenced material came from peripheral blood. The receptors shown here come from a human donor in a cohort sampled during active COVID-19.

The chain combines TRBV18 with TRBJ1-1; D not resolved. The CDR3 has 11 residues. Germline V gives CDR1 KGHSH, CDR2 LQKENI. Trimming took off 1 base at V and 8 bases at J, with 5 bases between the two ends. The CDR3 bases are TGTGCCAGCTCACCACGGGAGGAAGCTTTCTTT. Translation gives CASSPREEAFF.

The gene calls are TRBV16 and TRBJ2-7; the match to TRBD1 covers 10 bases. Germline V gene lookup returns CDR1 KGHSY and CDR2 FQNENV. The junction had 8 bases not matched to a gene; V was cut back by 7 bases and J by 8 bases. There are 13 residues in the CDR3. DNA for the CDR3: TGTGCCAGCACCCCGGGACAGGGGTATAAGCAGTACTTC. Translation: CASTPGQGYKQYF.

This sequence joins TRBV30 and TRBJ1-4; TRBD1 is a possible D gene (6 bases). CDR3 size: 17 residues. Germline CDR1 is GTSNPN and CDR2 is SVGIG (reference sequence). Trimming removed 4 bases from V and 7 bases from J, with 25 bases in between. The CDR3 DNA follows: TGTGCCTGGACCCCCGGAAGTGTGGCCAGGGGTGGTGAAAAACTGTTTTTT. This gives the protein CAWTPGSVARGGEKLFF.